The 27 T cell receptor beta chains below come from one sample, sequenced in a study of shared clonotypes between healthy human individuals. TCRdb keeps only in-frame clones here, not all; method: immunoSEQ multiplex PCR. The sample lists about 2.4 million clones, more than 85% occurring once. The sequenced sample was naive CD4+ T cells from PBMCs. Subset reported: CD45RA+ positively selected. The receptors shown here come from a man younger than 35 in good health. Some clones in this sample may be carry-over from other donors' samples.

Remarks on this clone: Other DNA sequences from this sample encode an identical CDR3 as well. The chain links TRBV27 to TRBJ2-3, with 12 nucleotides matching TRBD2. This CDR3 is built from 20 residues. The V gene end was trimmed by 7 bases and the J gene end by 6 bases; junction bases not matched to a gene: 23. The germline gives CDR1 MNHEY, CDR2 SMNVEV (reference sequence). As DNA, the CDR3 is TGTGCCAGCATTAGAAGGGGACTAGCGGGCGCCAACACTATCACGGATACGCAGTATTTT. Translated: CASIRRGLAGANTITDTQYF.

CDR3 coding DNA: TGTGCCAGCAGTGAAGTTAGGACTAGCGGTTACAATGAGCAGTTCTTC. Protein: CASSEVRTSGYNEQFF. V is TRBV6-1 and J is TRBJ2-1; TRBD2 agrees at 10 bases. V shed 1 base and J 4 bases; nucleotides not matched to a gene: 4. CDR1 MNHNS and CDR2 SASEGT come from the germline V gene. The CDR3 is 16 residues long.

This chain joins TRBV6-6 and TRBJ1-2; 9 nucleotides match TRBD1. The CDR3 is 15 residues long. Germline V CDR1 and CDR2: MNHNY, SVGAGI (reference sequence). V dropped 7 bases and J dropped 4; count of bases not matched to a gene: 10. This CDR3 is CASIPGGTGLYGYTF. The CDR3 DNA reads TGTGCCAGCATTCCGGGGGGGACAGGGCTCTATGGCTACACCTTC.

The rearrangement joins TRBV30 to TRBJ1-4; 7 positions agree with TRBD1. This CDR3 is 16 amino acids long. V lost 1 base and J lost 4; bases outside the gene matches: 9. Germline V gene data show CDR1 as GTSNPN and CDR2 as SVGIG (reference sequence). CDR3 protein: CAWSASTGDINEKLFF. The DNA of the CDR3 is TGTGCCTGGAGTGCCTCTACAGGGGACATTAATGAAAAACTGTTTTTT.

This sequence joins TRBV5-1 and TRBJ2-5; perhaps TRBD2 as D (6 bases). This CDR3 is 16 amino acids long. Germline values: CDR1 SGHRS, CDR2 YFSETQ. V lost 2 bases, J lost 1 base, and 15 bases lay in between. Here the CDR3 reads CASSFLGQGGQETQYF. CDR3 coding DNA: TGCGCCAGCAGCTTTCTTGGCCAGGGAGGCCAAGAGACCCAGTACTTC.

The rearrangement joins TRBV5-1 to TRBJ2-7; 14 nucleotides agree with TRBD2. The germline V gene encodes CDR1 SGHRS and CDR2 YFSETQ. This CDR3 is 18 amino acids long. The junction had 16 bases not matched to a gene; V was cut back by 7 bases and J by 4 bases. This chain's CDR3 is CASRDVGLAGVLKYEQYF. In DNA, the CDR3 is TGCGCCAGCCGGGATGTGGGACTAGCGGGAGTCTTAAAATACGAGCAGTACTTC.

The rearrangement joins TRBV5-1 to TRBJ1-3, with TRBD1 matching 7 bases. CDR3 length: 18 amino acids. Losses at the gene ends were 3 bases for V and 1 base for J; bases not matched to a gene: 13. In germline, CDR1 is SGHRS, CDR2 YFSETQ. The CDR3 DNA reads TGCGCCAGCAGCTCCGATTCTCGGGACAGAAGATCTGGAAACACCATATATTTT. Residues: CASSSDSRDRRSGNTIYF. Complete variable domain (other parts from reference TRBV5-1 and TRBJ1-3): KAGVTQTPRYLIKTRGQQVTLSCSPISGHRSVSWYQQTPGQGLQFLFEYFSETQRNKGNFPGRFSGRQFSNSRSEMNVSTLELGDSALYLCASSSDSRDRRSGNTIYFGEGSWLTVV.

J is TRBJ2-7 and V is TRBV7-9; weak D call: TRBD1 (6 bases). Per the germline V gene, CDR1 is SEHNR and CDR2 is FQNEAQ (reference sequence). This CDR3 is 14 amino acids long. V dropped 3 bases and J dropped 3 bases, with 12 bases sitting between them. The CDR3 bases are TGTGCCAGCAGCTTCAAGACAGGAAGCTACGAGCAGTACTTC. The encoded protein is CASSFKTGSYEQYF.

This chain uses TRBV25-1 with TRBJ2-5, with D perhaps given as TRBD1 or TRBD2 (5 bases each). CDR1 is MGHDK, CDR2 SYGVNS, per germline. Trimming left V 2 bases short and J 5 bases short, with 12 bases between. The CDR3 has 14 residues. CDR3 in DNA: TGTGCCAGCAGTGAACATCAGGGACCCGAGACCCAGTACTTC. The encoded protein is CASSEHQGPETQYF.

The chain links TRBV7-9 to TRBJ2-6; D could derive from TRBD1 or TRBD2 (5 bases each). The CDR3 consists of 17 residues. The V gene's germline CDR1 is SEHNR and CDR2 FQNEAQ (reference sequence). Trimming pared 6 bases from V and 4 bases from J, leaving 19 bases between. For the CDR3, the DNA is TGTGCCAGCAGACTAGGGGCCAGCCCGGCGGGGGCCAACGTCCTGACTTTC. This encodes CASRLGASPAGANVLTF.

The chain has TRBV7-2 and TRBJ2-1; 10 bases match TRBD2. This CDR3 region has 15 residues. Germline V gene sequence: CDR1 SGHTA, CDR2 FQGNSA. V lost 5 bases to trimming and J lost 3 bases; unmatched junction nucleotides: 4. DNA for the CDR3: TGTGCCAGCAGCCTTAGCGGGAGGAACTACAATGAGCAGTTCTTC. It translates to CASSLSGRNYNEQFF.

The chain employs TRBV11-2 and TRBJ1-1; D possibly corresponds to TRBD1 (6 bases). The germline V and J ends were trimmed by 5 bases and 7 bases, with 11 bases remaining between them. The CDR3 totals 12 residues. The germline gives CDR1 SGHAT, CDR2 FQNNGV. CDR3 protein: CASSTGPSEAFF. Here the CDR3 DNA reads TGTGCCAGCAGCACAGGGCCCAGTGAAGCTTTCTTT.

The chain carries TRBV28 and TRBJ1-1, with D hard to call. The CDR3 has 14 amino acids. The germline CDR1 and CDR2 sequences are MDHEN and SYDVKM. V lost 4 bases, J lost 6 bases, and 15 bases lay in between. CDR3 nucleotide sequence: TGTGCCAGCAGTTCCGGGATTCCCAGAGCTGAAGCTTTCTTT. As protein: CASSSGIPRAEAFF.

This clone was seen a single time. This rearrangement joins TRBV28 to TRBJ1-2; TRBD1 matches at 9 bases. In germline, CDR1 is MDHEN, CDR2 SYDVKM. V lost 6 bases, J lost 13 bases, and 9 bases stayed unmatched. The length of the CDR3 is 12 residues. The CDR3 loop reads CASRIQGARITF. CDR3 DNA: TGTGCCAGCAGAATACAGGGGGCCCGTATCACCTTC.

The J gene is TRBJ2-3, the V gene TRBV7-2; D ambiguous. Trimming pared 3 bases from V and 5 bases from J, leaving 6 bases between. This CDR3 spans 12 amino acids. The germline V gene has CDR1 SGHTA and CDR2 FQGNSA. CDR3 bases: TGTGCCAGCAGCTTTTATTTAGATACGCAGTATTTT. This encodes CASSFYLDTQYF. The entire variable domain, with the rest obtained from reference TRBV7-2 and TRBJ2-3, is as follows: GAGVSQSPSNKVTEKGKDVELRCDPISGHTALYWYRQSLGQGLEFLIYFQGNSAPDKSGLPSDRFSAERTGGSVSTLTIQRTQQEDSAVYLCASSFYLDTQYFGPGTRLTVL.

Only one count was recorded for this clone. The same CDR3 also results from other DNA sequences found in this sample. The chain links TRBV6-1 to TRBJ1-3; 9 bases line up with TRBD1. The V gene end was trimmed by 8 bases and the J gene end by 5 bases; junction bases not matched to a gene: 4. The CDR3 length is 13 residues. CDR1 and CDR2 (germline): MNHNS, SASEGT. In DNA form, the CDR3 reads TGTGCCAGCTCGGGACAGGGAAGAAACACCATATATTTT. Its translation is CASSGQGRNTIYF.

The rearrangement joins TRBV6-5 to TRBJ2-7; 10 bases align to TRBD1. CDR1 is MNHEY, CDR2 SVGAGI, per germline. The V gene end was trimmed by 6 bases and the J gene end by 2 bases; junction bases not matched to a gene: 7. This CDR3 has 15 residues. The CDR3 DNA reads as TGTGCCAGCAGCCATCGGGACAGGGGAACCTACGAGCAGTACTTC. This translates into CASSHRDRGTYEQYF.

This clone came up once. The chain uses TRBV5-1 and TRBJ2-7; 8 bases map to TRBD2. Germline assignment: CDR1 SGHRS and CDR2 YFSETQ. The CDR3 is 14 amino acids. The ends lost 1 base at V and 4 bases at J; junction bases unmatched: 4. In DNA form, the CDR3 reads TGCGCCAGCAGCTTGACTAGCGGACTATACGAGCAGTACTTC. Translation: CASSLTSGLYEQYF.

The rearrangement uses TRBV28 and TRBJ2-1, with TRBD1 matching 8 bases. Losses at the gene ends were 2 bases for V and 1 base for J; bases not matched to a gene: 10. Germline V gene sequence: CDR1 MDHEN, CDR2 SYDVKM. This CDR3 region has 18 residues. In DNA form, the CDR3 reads TGTGCCAGCAGTTTAGTTAGAGGAGACAGGGGTTCCTACAATGAGCAGTTCTTC. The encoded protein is CASSLVRGDRGSYNEQFF.

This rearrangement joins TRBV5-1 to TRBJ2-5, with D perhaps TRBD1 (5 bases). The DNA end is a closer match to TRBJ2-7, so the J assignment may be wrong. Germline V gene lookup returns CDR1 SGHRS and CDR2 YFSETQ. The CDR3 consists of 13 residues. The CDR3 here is CASSLEGPGEQYF. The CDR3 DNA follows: TGCGCCAGCAGCTTGGAGGGGCCGGGCGAGCAGTACTTC.

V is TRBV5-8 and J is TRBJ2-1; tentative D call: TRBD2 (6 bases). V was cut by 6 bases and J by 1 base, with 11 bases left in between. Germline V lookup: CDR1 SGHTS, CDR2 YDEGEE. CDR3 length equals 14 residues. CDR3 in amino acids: CASISGVSYNEQFF. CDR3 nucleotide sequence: TGTGCCAGCATTTCGGGGGTTTCCTACAATGAGCAGTTCTTC.

The CDR3 DNA follows: TGCGCCAGCAGCTTGACAGGGGGCGCAGGCAAAAACATTCAGTACTTC. Translating gives CASSLTGGAGKNIQYF. This chain links TRBV5-1 with TRBJ2-4; 9 bases fit TRBD1. The CDR3 is 16 amino acids. J was trimmed by 3 bases and V by 1 base; bases with no gene match: 5. Looked up from germline, CDR1 is SGHRS and CDR2 is YFSETQ.

CDR3 protein: CASSLARGGTGELFF. The DNA of the CDR3 is TGTGCCAGCAGCTTGGCCCGTGGGGGCACCGGGGAGCTGTTTTTT. The V and J genes are TRBV5-4 and TRBJ2-2; D may match TRBD1 or TRBD2 (5 bases each). CDR1 and CDR2 from the germline V gene are SGHNT and YYREEE (reference sequence). This CDR3 spans 15 amino acids. V lost 0 bases to trimming and J lost 4 bases, with 10 bases between them.

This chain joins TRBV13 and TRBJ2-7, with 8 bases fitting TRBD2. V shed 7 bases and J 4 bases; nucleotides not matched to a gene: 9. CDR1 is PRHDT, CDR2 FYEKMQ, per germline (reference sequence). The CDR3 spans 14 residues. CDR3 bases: TGTGCCAGCACCCTTCAGCGGGAGCTTTACGAGCAGTACTTC. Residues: CASTLQRELYEQYF.

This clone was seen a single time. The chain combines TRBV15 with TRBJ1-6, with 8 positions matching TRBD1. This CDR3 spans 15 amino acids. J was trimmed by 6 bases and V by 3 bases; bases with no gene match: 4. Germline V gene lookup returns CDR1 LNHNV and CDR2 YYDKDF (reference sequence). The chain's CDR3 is CATSRPDRANSPLHF. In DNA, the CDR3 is TGTGCCACCAGCAGGCCGGACAGGGCTAATTCACCCCTCCACTTT.

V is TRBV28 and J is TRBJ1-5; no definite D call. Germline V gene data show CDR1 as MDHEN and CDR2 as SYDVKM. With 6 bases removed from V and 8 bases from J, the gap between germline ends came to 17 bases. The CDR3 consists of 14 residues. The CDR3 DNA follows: TGTGCCAGCAGGGGCAGGACGCTCAAAGAGCCCCAGCATTTT. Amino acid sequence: CASRGRTLKEPQHF.

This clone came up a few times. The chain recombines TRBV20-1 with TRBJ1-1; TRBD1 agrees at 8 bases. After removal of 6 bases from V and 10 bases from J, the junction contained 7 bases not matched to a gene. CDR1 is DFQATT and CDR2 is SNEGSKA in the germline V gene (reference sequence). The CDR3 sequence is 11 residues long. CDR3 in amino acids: CSASPDRGAFF. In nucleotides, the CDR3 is TGCAGTGCCTCACCCGACAGGGGAGCTTTCTTT.